This T cell receptor (beta chain) was sequenced during a study of control samples from healthy donors and cancer patients. Data came from immunoSEQ multiplex PCR; TCRdb stores just in-frame clones and leaves some out. The table has more than 100,000 clones, about 89% seen once. Germline CDR1 reads MDHEN; CDR2 reads SYDVKM. V dropped 5 bases and J dropped 1 base, with 18 bases sitting between them. The CDR3 covers 17 residues. The chain recombines TRBV28 with TRBJ1-5; D is ambiguous. The sequence was obtained from a woman aged 18-30 years in good health. Sequencing was carried out using blood. CDR3 amino acids: CASSDIPWVLSNQPQHF. The CDR3 nucleotides are TGTGCCAGCAGTGATATCCCTTGGGTCTTGAGCAATCAGCCCCAGCATTTT.